This T cell receptor beta chain comes out of a study of shared T cell receptors in the human thymus. TCRdb keeps only in-frame clones here, not all; method: immunoSEQ multiplex PCR. The data contain roughly 500,000 clones, more than 75% of them seen just once; the ten biggest clones take up 0.013%. Germline V gives CDR1 SNHLY, CDR2 FYNNEI. The CDR3 length is 21 residues, termini included. Concerning this clone itself: The DNA is left out, because the CDR3 cannot be placed on it with certainty; the CDR3 is given as TCRdb lists it.

A further study also used this sample, focusing on human thymus T cells. In that study: Resections that were taken during corrective heart surgery supplied the thymus tissue. Gene usage (both V and J) appeared biased in thymic and blood repertoires. What related research reported was that thymic repertoires overlapped highly among unrelated individuals.

The sequence came from a boy under two years old with a congenital heart defect. Material: thymocytes. V gene TRBV2 combines with J gene TRBJ1-2; the table names TRBD1, a call not compared with the DNA. The CDR3 region is CAQGAPCTSVPAVGRGYGYTF.